This T cell receptor (beta chain) derives from a study of blood T cell repertoires in COVID-19. In the original processing: Using reference gene primer amplification, nucleated cell counts were estimated. Sequenced by immunoSEQ multiplex PCR; TCRdb stores in-frame clones only, minus some. The V and J calls and the clone size are those of that table, but D and trimming were determined from the DNA. Counted here are 20,000 or so clones, around 81% occurring once; the ten biggest clones make up roughly 13%. The ends were cut back, 3 bases at V and 7 bases at J, with 20 bases in the middle. This CDR3 contains 16 residues. Germline CDR1 SGHRS, CDR2 YFSETQ.

V gene TRBV5-1 combines with J gene TRBJ2-1; D might be TRBD2 (7 bases). What was sequenced was peripheral blood. The sequence came from a man aged 35 to 55 with active or convalescent COVID-19. CDR3 loop: CASSSFGGPLGNEQFF. For the CDR3, the DNA is TGCGCCAGCAGCTCCTTCGGGGGGCCGCTTGGGAATGAGCAGTTCTTC.